This T cell receptor beta chain was obtained from a study of blood T cell repertoires in COVID-19. Study at large: T cells, B-cell-depleted T cells, or PBMCs provided the cDNA or gDNA that served as material.

In the authors' methods: For nucleated cells, counts were estimated from reference gene primer amplification. TCRdb keeps only in-frame clones here, not all; method: immunoSEQ multiplex PCR. D and trimming come from the DNA, and the V and J calls and clone size come from that table. The sample has roughly 6,600 clones, roughly 90% seen once; the top ten hold roughly 20%. This CDR3 spans 15 amino acids. The clonotype comes from a human donor in a cohort sampled during active COVID-19. This chain connects TRBV12-2 to TRBJ1-5; the table's D call TRBD1 went unverified against the DNA. TRBV12-2 has pseudogene status. Material for sequencing was peripheral blood. The CDR3: CASRLGTGGNQPQHF. In nucleotides, the CDR3 is TGTGCAAGTCGCCTAGGGACAGGGGGCAATCAGCCCCAGCATTTT.